These 14 T cell receptor beta chains were sequenced from one sample in a study of T cells after yellow fever vaccination. Using its own MiXCR run on the 5' RACE reads, TCRdb lists one record per CDR3 protein. In the table there are approximately 120,000 distinct CDR3 sequences, more than 6% of which are singletons. Sequenced material: CD4+ T cells sorted from PBMCs, taken more than 8 days after the first yellow fever vaccination. The receptors come from a young man who received the YFV17D yellow fever vaccine.

This clonotype was seen repeatedly, ten times or more. The chain employs TRBV7-2 and TRBJ1-5; no clear D. The germline V and J ends were trimmed by 1 base and 0 bases, with 7 bases remaining between them. This CDR3 has 15 residues. The V gene's germline CDR1 is SGHTA and CDR2 FQGNSA. The CDR3 region has the DNA TGTGCCAGCAGCTTAGGACGGTATAGCAATCAGCCCCAGCATTTT. This sequence encodes CASSLGRYSNQPQHF.

This clonotype was picked up many times. The V call is TRBV24-1, the J call TRBJ1-5; 7 nucleotides align to TRBD1. J was trimmed by 2 bases and V by 9 bases; bases with no gene match: 6. The CDR3 has 14 residues. Germline assignment: CDR1 KGHDR and CDR2 SFDVKD. Written as DNA, the CDR3 is TGTGCCACCCAACCTACAGGGGGCAATCAGCCCCAGCATTTT. Translating it yields CATQPTGGNQPQHF.

This clonotype has at least ten counts. This chain uses TRBV12-3 or TRBV12-4 with TRBJ1-2; the D is unclear. Between the trimmed V and J ends, which lost 2 bases and 7 bases, there was a span of 17 bases. The CDR3 length is 15 residues. This chain's CDR3 is CASSLRRAIGLGYTF. The CDR3 bases are TGTGCCAGCAGTTTACGCCGAGCAATCGGTCTTGGCTACACCTTC.

This clonotype was seen at least ten times. The V and J genes are TRBV27 and TRBJ1-2; the match to TRBD1 covers 7 bases. Germline trimming cut 5 bases from V and 8 bases from J; bases unmatched to any gene: 11. This CDR3 has 14 amino acids. CDR1 is MNHEY and CDR2 is SMNVEV in the germline V gene (reference sequence). The CDR3 loop is CASSITSTGIGYTF. The DNA for the CDR3 is TGTGCCAGCAGTATCACCTCGACAGGGATCGGCTACACCTTC.

This clonotype has ten or more counts. V and J are TRBV5-1 and TRBJ1-4; 11 nucleotides line up with TRBD1. Trimming removed 5 bases from V and 7 bases from J; junction bases left unmatched: 7. The CDR3 totals 15 residues. Germline CDR1 and CDR2: SGHRS and YFSETQ. CDR3 protein: CASRRAGTGGEKLFF. DNA for the CDR3: TGCGCCAGCAGAAGAGCAGGGACAGGGGGTGAAAAACTGTTTTTT.

This clonotype was observed many times. V and J are TRBV29-1 and TRBJ2-2, with D unclear. Germline V lookup: CDR1 SQVTM, CDR2 ANQGSEA. Between the trimmed V and J ends, which lost 5 bases and 4 bases, there was a span of 14 bases. The CDR3 has 14 amino acids. As DNA, the CDR3 is TGCAGCGTTTCCGTCCAGCCCAGCACCGGGGAGCTGTTTTTT. It specifies CSVSVQPSTGELFF.

In its sample, this clonotype was seen many times. The chain carries TRBV18 and TRBJ2-2; maybe TRBD1 (6 bases). The CDR3 length is 15 residues. The V and J ends lost 2 bases and 1 base respectively, with 8 bases between them. The V gene's germline CDR1 is KGHSH and CDR2 LQKENI. DNA of the CDR3: TGTGCCAGCTCACCAGGGACACAGAACACCGGGGAGCTGTTTTTT. Translated, it gives CASSPGTQNTGELFF.

This clonotype was picked up many times. V is TRBV4-1 and J is TRBJ1-1; possibly TRBD1 for D (6 bases). The CDR3 totals 18 residues. Germline V CDR1 and CDR2: MGHRA, YSYEKL. V lost 3 bases to trimming and J lost 0 bases, with 20 bases between them. Written as DNA, the CDR3 is TGCGCCAGCAGCCAGGGTACAACTGGCAGGGGTATGAACACTGAAGCTTTCTTT. Encoded protein: CASSQGTTGRGMNTEAFF.

This clonotype was observed at least ten times. The chain recombines TRBV7-9 with TRBJ2-5; D possibly corresponds to TRBD2 (5 bases). The germline gives CDR1 SEHNR, CDR2 FQNEAQ (reference sequence). Trimming took off 1 base at V and 7 bases at J, with 13 bases between the two ends. The length of the CDR3 is 14 residues. The CDR3 sequence: CASSLVVDRGTQYF. CDR3 DNA sequence: TGTGCCAGCAGCTTAGTTGTGGACCGGGGGACCCAGTACTTC.

For this clonotype: With a much larger clone just one base away, this may be a read error. The gene calls are TRBV11-2 and TRBJ1-1; D gene uncertain. Germline loops: CDR1 SGHAT, CDR2 FQNNGV. Trimming removed 5 bases from V and 6 bases from J, with 10 bases in between. This CDR3 has 12 amino acids. CDR3 sequence reads: CASSLLDSEAFF. The DNA for the CDR3 is TGTGCCAGCAGCCTCCTGGACTCTGAAGCTTTCTTT.

This clonotype was detected many times. The rearrangement uses TRBV9 and TRBJ2-7; the match to TRBD1 covers 7 bases. CDR1 and CDR2 (germline): SGDLS, YYNGEE. This CDR3 has 13 amino acids. Trimming at V came to 3 bases and at J to 6 bases, leaving 6 bases not matched to a gene. As DNA, the CDR3 is TGTGCCAGCAGCGCAGAGGGACAGCGCGAGCAGTACTTC. It yields the protein CASSAEGQREQYF.

This clonotype showed up many times. This rearrangement joins TRBV10-3 to TRBJ1-1, with D tentatively TRBD1 (6 bases). The ends were cut back, 6 bases at V and 2 bases at J, with 13 bases in the middle. The CDR3 is made up of 14 amino acids. Germline loops: CDR1 ENHRY, CDR2 SYGVKD. The CDR3 DNA follows: TGTGCCATCAGGATTGACAGGACAAACACTGAAGCTTTCTTT. This translates into CAIRIDRTNTEAFF.

In its sample, this clonotype was seen many times. The rearrangement links TRBV9 to TRBJ1-2; 8 nucleotides align to TRBD1. CDR3 length equals 15 residues. Trimming at V came to 0 bases and at J to 7 bases, leaving 8 bases not matched to a gene. The germline V gene encodes CDR1 SGDLS and CDR2 YYNGEE. CDR3 sequence reads: CASSVEGQGLLGYTF. The DNA for the CDR3 is TGTGCCAGCAGCGTAGAAGGACAGGGCCTCCTTGGCTACACCTTC. Using reference TRBV9 and TRBJ1-2 for the parts outside the CDR3, the full variable domain is DSGVTQTPKHLITATGQRVTLRCSPRSGDLSVYWYQQSLDQGLQFLIQYYNGEERAKGNILERFSAQQFPDLHSELNLSSLELGDSALYFCASSVEGQGLLGYTFGSGTRLTVV.

The J gene is TRBJ2-3, the V gene TRBV3-1; 7 nucleotides line up with TRBD2. V lost 10 bases to trimming and J lost 0 bases; unmatched junction nucleotides: 10. The CDR3 extends over 15 amino acids. The germline V gene has CDR1 LGHDT and CDR2 YNNKEL (reference sequence). This CDR3 reads CATCPTAGSTDTQYF. The CDR3, as DNA: TGTGCCACCTGCCCTACAGCGGGGAGCACAGATACGCAGTATTTT.